The clone carrying this T cell receptor beta chain appeared a single time. V was shortened by 4 bases and J by 5 bases, with 16 bases between the two germline ends. This CDR3 contains 14 residues. The germline V gene has CDR1 DFQATT and CDR2 SNEGSKA (reference sequence). A single record per CDR3 protein comes from TCRdb applying MiXCR to the 5' RACE reads. The data show about 350,000 distinct CDR3 sequences, with 9.5% to 15% seen just once and 2.5% to 4% held by the top ten. The data originate from a study of T cells after yellow fever vaccination. The clonotype comes from a man in his late teens or twenties who received the YFV17D yellow fever vaccine. V usage is TRBV20-1 and J usage is TRBJ2-3, with D tentatively TRBD2 (6 bases). The sample consisted of CD4+ T cells sorted from PBMCs, taken 15 days after the yellow fever booster vaccination. The chain's CDR3 is CSATVPGLIDTQYF. Written as DNA, the CDR3 is TGCAGTGCTACGGTCCCGGGACTTATAGATACGCAGTATTTT.